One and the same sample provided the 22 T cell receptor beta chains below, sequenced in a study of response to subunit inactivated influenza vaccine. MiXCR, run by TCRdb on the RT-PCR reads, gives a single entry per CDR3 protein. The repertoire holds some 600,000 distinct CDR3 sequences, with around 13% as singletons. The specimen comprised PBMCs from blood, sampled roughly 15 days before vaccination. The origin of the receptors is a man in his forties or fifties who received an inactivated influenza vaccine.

In DNA, the CDR3 is TGCGCCAGCAGCTTTCCAGGGGATTCCTACAATGAGCAGTTCTTC. Its translation is CASSFPGDSYNEQFF. The rearrangement joins TRBV5-1 to TRBJ2-1, with D possibly being TRBD1 (6 bases). V gave up 2 bases and J gave up 1 base, with 10 bases separating them. In germline, CDR1 is SGHRS, CDR2 YFSETQ. There are 15 residues in the CDR3.

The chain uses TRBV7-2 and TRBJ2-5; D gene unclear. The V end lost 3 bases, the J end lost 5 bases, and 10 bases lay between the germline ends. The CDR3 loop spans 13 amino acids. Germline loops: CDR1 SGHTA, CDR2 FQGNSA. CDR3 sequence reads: CASSFDPRETQYF. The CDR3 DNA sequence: TGTGCCAGCAGCTTTGATCCGCGGGAGACCCAGTACTTC.

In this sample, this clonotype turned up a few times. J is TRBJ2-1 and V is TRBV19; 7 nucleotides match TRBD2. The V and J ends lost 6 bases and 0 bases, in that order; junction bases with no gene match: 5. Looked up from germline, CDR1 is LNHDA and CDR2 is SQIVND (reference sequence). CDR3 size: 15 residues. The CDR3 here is CASSGRSSSYNEQFF. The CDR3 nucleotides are TGTGCCAGTAGCGGGAGGTCCAGCTCCTACAATGAGCAGTTCTTC.

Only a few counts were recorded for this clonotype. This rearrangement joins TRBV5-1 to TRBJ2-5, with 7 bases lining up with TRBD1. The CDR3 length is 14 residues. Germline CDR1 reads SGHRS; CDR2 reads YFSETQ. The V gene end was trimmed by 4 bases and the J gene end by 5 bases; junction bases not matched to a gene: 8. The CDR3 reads CASSKDRPGETQYF. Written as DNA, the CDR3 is TGCGCCAGCAGCAAGGACAGGCCGGGGGAGACCCAGTACTTC.

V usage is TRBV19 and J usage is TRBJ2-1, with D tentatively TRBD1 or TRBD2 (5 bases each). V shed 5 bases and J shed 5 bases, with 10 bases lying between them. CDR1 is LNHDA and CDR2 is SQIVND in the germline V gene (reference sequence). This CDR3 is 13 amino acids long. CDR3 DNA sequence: TGTGCCAGTAGTCCGGGGACCCACAATGAGCAGTTCTTC. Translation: CASSPGTHNEQFF. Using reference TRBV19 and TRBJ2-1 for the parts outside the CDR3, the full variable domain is DGGITQSPKYLFRKEGQNVTLSCEQNLNHDAMYWYRQDPGQGLRLIYYSQIVNDFQKGDIAEGYSVSREKKESFPLTVTSAQKNPTAFYLCASSPGTHNEQFFGPGTRLTVL.

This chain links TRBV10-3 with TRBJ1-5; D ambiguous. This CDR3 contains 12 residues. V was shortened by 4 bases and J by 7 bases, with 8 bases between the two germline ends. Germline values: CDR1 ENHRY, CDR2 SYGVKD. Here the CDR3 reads CAISAGEQPQHF. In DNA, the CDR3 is TGTGCCATCAGTGCTGGTGAACAGCCCCAGCATTTT.

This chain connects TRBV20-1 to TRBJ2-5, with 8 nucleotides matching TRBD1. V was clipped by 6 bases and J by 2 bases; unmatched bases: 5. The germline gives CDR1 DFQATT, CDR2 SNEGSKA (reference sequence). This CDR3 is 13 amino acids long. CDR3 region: CSAQDREQETQYF. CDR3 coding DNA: TGCAGTGCCCAGGACAGGGAACAAGAGACCCAGTACTTC.

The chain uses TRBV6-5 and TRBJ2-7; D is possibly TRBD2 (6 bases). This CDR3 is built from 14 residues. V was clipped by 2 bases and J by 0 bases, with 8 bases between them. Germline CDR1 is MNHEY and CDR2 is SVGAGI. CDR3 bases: TGTGCCAGCAGTTACGAGCGGGCCTCCTACGAGCAGTACTTC. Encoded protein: CASSYERASYEQYF.

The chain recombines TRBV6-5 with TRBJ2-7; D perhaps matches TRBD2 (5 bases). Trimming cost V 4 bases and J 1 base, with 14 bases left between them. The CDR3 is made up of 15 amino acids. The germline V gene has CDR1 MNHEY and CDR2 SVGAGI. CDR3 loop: CASSLRRTSSYEQYF. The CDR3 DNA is TGTGCCAGCAGTTTACGGAGGACCTCATCCTACGAGCAGTACTTC.

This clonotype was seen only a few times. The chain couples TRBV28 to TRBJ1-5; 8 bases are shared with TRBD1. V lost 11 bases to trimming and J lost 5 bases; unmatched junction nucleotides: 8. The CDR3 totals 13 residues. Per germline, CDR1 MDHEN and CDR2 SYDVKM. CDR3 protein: CAGSDRGYQPQHF. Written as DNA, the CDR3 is TGTGCCGGTAGCGACAGGGGCTATCAGCCCCAGCATTTT.

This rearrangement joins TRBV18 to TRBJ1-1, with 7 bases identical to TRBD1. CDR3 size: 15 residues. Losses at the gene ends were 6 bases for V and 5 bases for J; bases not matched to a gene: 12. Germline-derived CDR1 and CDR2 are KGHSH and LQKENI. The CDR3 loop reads CASSQTGASETEAFF. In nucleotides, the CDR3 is TGTGCCAGCTCTCAAACAGGGGCTTCGGAGACTGAAGCTTTCTTT.

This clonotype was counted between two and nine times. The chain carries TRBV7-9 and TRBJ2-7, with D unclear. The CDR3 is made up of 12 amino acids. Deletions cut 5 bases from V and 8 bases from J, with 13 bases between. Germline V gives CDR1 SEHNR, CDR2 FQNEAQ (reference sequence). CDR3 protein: CASSPPRAKQYF. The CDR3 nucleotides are TGTGCCAGCAGCCCCCCCCGGGCGAAGCAGTACTTC.

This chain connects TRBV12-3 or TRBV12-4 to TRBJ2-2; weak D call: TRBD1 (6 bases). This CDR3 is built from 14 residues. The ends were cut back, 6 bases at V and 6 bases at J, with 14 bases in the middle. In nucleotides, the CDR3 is TGTGCCAGCAGCCAGGGGTATCGGGCCGGGGAGCTGTTTTTT. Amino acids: CASSQGYRAGELFF.

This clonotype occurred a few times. As DNA, the CDR3 is TGCGCCAGCAGCCCGGGACAGGCCCCCCAGTTTCTGTTTTTT. Translated, it gives CASSPGQAPQFLFF. The chain is built from TRBV5-1 and TRBJ2-2; TRBD1 matches at 8 bases. CDR1 is SGHRS, CDR2 YFSETQ, per germline. With 4 bases clipped from V and 14 bases from J, the junction kept 13 bases outside the gene matches. This CDR3 contains 14 residues.

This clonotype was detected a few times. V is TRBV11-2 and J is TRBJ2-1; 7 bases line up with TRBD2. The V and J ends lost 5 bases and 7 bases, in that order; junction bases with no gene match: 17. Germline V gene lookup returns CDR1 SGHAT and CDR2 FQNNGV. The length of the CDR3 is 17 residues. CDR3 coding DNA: TGTGCCAGCAGCCAACTTAGGAGCGGGGCCTTAAGGAATGAGCAGTTCTTC. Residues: CASSQLRSGALRNEQFF.

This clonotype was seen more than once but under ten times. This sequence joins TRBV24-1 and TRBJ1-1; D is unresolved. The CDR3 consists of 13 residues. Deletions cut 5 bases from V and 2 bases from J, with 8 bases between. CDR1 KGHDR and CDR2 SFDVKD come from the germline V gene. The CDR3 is CATSGEGNTEAFF. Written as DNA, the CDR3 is TGTGCCACCAGTGGAGAAGGTAACACTGAAGCTTTCTTT.

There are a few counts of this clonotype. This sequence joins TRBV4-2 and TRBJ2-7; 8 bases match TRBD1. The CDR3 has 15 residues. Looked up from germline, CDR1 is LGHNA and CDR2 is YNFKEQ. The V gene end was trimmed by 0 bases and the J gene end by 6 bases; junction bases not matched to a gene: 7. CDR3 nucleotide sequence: TGTGCCAGCAGCCAAGATATTACAGGGGGAGGCGAGCAGTACTTC. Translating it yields CASSQDITGGGEQYF.

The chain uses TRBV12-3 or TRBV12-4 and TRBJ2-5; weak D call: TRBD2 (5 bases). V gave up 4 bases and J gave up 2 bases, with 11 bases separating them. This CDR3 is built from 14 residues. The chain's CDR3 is CASSSSGPQETQYF. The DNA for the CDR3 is TGTGCCAGCAGTTCCAGCGGTCCACAAGAGACCCAGTACTTC.

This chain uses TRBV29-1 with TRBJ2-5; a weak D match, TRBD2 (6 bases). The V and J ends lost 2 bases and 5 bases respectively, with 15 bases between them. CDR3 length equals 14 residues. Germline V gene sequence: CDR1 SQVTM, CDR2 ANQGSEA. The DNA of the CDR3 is TGCAGCGTTGAATTCGGCGGGATTGAGGAGACCCAGTACTTC. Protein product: CSVEFGGIEETQYF.

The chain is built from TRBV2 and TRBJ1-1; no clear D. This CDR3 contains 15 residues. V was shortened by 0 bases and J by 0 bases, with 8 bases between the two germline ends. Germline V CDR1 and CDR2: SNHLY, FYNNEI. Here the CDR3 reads CASSEARVLNTEAFF. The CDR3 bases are TGTGCCAGCAGTGAAGCACGGGTGCTGAACACTGAAGCTTTCTTT. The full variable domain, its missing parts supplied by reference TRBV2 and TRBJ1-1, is EPEVTQTPSHQVTQMGQEVILRCVPISNHLYFYWYRQILGQKVEFLVSFYNNEISEKSEIFDDQFSVERPDGSNFTLKIRSTKLEDSAMYFCASSEARVLNTEAFFGQGTRLTVV.

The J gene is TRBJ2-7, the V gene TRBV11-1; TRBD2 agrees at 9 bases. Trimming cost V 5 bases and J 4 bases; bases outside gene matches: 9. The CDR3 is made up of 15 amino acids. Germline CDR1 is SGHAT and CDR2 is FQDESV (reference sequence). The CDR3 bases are TGTGCCAGCAGCCTTACTGAGACTAGCGGTTACGAGCAGTACTTC. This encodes CASSLTETSGYEQYF. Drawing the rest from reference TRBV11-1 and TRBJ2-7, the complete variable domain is EAEVAQSPRYKITEKSQAVAFWCDPISGHATLYWYRQILGQGPELLVQFQDESVVDDSQLPKDRFSAERLKGVDSTLKIQPAELGDSAMYLCASSLTETSGYEQYFGPGTRLTVT.

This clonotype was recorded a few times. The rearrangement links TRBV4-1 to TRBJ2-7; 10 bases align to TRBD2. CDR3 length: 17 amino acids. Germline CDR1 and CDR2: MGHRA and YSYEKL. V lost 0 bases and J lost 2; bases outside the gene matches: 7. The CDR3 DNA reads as TGCGCCAGCAGCCAAGAGCACGGGACTAGCGAGGCCTACGAGCAGTACTTC. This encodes CASSQEHGTSEAYEQYF.